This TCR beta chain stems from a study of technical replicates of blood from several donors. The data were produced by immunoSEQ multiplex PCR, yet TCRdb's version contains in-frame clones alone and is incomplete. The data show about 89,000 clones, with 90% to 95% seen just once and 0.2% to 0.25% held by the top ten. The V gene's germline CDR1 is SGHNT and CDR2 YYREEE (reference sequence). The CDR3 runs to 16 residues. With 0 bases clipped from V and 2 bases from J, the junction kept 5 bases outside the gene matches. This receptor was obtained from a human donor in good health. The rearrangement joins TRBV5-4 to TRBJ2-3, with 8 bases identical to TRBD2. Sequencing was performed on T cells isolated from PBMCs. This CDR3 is CASSLVAGHATDTQYF. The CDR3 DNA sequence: TGTGCCAGCAGCTTGGTAGCGGGACACGCCACAGATACGCAGTATTTT.